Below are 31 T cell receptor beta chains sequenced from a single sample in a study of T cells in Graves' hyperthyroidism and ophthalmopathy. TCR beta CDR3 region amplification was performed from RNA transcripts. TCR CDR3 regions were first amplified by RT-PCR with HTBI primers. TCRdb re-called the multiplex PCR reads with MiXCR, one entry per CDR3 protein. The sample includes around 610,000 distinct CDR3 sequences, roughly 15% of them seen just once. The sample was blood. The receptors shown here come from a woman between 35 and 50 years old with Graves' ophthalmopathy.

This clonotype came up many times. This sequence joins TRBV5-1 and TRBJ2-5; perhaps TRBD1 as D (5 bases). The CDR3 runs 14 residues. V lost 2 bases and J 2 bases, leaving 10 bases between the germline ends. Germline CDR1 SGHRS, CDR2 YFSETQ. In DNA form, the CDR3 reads TGCGCCAGCAGCTTTTACAGGAGTCAAGAGACCCAGTACTTC. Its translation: CASSFYRSQETQYF.

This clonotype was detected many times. DNA of the CDR3: TGTGCCAGTACCGAAAGGACAGGGAACTACGAGCAGTACTTC. Translating gives CASTERTGNYEQYF. The chain recombines TRBV19 with TRBJ2-7; 8 nucleotides agree with TRBD1. The CDR3 extends over 14 amino acids. Germline V gene data show CDR1 as LNHDA and CDR2 as SQIVND (reference sequence). Trimming removed 7 bases from V and 3 bases from J; junction bases left unmatched: 8.

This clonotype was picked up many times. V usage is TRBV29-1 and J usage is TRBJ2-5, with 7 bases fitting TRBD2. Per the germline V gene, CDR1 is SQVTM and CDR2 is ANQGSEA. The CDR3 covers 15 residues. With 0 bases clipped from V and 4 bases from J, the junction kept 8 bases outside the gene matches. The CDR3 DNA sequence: TGCAGCGTTGAAGATCTTGCGGGAGTACTAGAGACCCAGTACTTC. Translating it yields CSVEDLAGVLETQYF.

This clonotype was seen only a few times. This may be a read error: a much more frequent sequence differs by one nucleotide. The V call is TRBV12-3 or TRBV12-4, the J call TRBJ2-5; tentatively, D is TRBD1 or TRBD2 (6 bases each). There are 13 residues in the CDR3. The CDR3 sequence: CAGSLTGRETQYF. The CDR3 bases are TGTGCCGGCAGTTTAACAGGGAGGGAGACCCAGTACTTC.

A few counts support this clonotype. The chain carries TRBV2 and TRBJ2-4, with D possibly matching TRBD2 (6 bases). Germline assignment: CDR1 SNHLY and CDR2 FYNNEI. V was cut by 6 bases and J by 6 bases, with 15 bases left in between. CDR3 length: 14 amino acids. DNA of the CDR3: TGTGCCAGCAGCCTGAGACTAGTTTTAAACATTCAGTACTTC. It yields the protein CASSLRLVLNIQYF.

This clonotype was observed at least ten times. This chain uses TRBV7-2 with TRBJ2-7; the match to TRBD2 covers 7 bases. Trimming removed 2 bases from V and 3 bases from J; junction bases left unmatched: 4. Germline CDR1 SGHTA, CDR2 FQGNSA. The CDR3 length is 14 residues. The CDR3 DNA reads TGTGCCAGCAGCTTAATGGCGGGAGTCTACGAGCAGTACTTC. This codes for CASSLMAGVYEQYF.

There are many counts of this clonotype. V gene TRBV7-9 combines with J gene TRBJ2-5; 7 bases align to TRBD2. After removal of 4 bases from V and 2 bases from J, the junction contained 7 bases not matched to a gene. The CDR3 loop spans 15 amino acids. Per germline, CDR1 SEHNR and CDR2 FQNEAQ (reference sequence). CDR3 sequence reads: CASSSPRDYQETQYF. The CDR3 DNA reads TGTGCCAGCAGCTCCCCTCGGGACTATCAAGAGACCCAGTACTTC. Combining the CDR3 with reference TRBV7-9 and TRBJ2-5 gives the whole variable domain DTGVSQNPRHKITKRGQNVTFRCDPISEHNRLYWYRQTLGQGPEFLTYFQNEAQLEKSRLLSDRFSAERPKGSFSTLEIQRTEQGDSAMYLCASSSPRDYQETQYFGPGTRLLVL.

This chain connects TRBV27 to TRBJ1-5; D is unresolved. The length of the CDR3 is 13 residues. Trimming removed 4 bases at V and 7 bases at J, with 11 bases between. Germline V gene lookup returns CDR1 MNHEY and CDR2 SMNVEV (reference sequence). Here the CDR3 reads CASSYLRGQPQHF. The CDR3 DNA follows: TGTGCCAGCAGTTATCTGCGCGGGCAGCCCCAGCATTTT.

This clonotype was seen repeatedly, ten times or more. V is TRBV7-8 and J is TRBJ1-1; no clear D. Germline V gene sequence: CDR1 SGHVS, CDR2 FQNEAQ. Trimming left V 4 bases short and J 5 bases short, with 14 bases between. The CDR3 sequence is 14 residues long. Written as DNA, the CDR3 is TGTGCCAGCAGCTCCCCGGGGTCAAGGACTGAAGCTTTCTTT. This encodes CASSSPGSRTEAFF.

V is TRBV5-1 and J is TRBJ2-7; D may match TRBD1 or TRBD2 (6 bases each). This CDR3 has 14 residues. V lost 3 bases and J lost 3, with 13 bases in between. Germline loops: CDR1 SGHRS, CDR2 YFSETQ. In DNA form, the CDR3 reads TGCGCCAGCAGCTCTGACGAGGGGGGCTACGAGCAGTACTTC. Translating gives CASSSDEGGYEQYF.

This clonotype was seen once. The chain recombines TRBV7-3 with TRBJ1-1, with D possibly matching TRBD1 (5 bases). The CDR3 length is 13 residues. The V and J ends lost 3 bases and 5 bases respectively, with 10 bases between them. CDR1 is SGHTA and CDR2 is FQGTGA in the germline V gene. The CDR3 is CASSLKGLTEAFF. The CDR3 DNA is TGTGCCAGCAGCTTGAAGGGGTTGACTGAAGCTTTCTTT.

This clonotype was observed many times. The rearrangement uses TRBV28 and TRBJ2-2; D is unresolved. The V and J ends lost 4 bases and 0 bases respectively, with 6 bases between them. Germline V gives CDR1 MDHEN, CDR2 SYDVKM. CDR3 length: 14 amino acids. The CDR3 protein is CASSSGPNTGELFF. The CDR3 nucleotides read TGTGCCAGCAGTTCCGGTCCGAACACCGGGGAGCTGTTTTTT.

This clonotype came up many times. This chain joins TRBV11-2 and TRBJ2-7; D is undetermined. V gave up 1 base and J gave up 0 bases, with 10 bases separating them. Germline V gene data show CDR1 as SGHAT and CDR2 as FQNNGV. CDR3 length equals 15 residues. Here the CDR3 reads CASSLVSGVSYEQYF. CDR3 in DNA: TGTGCCAGCAGCTTAGTATCCGGAGTCTCCTACGAGCAGTACTTC. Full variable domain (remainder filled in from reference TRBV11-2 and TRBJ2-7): EAGVAQSPRYKIIEKRQSVAFWCNPISGHATLYWYQQILGQGPKLLIQFQNNGVVDDSQLPKDRFSAERLKGVDSTLKIQPAKLEDSAVYLCASSLVSGVSYEQYFGPGTRLTVT.

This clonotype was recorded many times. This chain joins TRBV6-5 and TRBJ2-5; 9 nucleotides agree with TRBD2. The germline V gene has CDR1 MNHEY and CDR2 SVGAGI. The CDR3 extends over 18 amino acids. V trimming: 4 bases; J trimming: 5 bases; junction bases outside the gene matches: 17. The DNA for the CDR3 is TGTGCCAGCAGTTGGGGGACTAGCCTACACGGTTATGGGGAGACCCAGTACTTC. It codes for CASSWGTSLHGYGETQYF.

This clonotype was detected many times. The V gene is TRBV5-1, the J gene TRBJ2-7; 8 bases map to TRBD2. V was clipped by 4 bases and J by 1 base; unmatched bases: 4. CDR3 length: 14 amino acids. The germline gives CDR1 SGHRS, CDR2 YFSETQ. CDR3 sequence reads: CASSPAGGSYEQYF. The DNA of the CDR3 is TGCGCCAGCAGCCCGGCGGGGGGTTCCTACGAGCAGTACTTC.

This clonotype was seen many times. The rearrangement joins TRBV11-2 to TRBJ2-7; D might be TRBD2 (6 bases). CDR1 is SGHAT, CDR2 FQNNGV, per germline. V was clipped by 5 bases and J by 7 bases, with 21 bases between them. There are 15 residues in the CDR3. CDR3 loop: CASSQVGGRSGEQYF. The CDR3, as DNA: TGTGCCAGCAGCCAGGTCGGGGGACGATCGGGGGAGCAGTACTTC. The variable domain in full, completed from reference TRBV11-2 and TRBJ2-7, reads EAGVAQSPRYKIIEKRQSVAFWCNPISGHATLYWYQQILGQGPKLLIQFQNNGVVDDSQLPKDRFSAERLKGVDSTLKIQPAKLEDSAVYLCASSQVGGRSGEQYFGPGTRLTVT.

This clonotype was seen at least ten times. CDR3 DNA: TGTGCCAGCAGCTTAGCGCTCCTCTCCTATGGCTACACCTTC. It translates to CASSLALLSYGYTF. The rearrangement uses TRBV7-2 and TRBJ1-2; no clear D gene. The V gene lost 0 bases and the J gene lost 4 bases, with 9 bases spanning the gap. This CDR3 is built from 14 residues. CDR1 is SGHTA, CDR2 FQGNSA, per germline.

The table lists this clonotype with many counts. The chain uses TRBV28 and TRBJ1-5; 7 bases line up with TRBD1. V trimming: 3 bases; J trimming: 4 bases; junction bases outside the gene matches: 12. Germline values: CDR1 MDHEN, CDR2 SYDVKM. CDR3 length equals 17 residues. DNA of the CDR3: TGTGCCAGCAGTTTCGACAGGGTAAGGCCCTCAAATCAGCCCCAGCATTTT. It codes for CASSFDRVRPSNQPQHF.

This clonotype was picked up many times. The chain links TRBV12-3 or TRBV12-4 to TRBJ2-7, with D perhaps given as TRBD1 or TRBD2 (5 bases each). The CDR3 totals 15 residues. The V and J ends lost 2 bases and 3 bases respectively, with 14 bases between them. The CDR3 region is CASSLYPSGSYEQYF. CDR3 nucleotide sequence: TGTGCCAGCAGTTTATACCCCTCAGGGAGCTACGAGCAGTACTTC.

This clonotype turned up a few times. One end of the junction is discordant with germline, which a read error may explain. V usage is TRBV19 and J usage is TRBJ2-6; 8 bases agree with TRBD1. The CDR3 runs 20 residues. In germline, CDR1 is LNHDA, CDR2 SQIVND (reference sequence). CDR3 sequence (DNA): TGTGCCAGTAGTATCGGGGCCAGGGGGCGAACTGGCTCTGGGGCCAGCGTCCTGACTTTC. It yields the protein CASSIGARGRTGSGASVLTF.

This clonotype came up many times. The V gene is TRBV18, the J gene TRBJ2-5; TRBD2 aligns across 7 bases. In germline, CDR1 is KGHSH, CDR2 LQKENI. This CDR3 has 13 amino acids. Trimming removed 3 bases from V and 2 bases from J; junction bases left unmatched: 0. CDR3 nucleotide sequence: TGTGCCAGCTCACCGCGGGAGCAAGAGACCCAGTACTTC. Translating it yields CASSPREQETQYF.

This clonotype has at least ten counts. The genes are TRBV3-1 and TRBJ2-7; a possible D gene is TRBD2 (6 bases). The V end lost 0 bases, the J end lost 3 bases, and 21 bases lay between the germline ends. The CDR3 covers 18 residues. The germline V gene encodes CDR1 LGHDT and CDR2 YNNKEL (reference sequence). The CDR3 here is CASSQDGTGVSGVYEQYF. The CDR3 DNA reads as TGTGCCAGCAGCCAAGATGGGACGGGGGTGAGTGGGGTCTACGAGCAGTACTTC.

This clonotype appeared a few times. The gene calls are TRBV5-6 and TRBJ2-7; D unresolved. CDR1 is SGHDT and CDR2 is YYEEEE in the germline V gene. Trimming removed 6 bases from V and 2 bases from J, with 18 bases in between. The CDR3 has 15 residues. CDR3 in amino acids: CASTYTSSTTYEQYF. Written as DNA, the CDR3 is TGTGCCAGCACTTACACGTCCTCCACGACCTACGAGCAGTACTTC. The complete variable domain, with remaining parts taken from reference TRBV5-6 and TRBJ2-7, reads DAGVTQSPTHLIKTRGQQVTLRCSPKSGHDTVSWYQQALGQGPQFIFQYYEEEERQRGNFPDRFSGHQFPNYSSELNVNALLLGDSALYLCASTYTSSTTYEQYFGPGTRLTVT.

The CDR3 bases are TGTGCCACCAGTGAAAGGTTCGGGGAGCTGTTTTTT. Residues: CATSERFGELFF. This sequence joins TRBV24-1 and TRBJ2-2; D unresolved. The V and J ends lost 4 bases and 7 bases respectively, with 6 bases between them. Germline loops: CDR1 KGHDR, CDR2 SFDVKD. CDR3 length: 12 amino acids.

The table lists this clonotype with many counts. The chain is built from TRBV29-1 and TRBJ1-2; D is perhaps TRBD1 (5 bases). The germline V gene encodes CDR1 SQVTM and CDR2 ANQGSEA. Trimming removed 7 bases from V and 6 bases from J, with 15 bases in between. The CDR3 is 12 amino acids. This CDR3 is CSALWGKNGYTF. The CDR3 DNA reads TGCAGCGCTCTCTGGGGGAAGAATGGCTACACCTTC.

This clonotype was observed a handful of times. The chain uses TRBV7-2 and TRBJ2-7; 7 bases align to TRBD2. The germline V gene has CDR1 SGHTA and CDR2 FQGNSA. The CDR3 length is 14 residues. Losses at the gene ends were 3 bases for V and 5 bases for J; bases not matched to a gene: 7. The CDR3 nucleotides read TGTGCCAGCAGCTTGGCGGGAGAGGTCCACGAGCAGTACTTC. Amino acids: CASSLAGEVHEQYF.

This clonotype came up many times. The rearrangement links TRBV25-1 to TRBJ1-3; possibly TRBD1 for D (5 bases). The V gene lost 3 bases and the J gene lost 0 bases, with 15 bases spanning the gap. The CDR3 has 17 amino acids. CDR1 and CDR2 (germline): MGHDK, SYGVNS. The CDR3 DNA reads TGTGCCAGCAGTGATTGGGGCAGCCCTTTCTCTGGAAACACCATATATTTT. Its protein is CASSDWGSPFSGNTIYF.

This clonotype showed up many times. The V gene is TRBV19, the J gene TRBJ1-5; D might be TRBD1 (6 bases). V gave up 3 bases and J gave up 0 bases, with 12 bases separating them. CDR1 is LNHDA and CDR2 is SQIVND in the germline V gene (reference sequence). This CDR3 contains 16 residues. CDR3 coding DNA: TGTGCCAGTAGTATCGGGGACACCTTTAGCAATCAGCCCCAGCATTTT. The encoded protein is CASSIGDTFSNQPQHF.

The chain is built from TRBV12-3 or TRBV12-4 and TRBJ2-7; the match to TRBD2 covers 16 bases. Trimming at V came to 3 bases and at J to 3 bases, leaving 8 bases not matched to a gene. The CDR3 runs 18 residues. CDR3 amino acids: CASSLKGTSGRGVYEQYF. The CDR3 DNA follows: TGTGCCAGCAGTTTGAAAGGGACTAGCGGGAGGGGGGTCTACGAGCAGTACTTC.

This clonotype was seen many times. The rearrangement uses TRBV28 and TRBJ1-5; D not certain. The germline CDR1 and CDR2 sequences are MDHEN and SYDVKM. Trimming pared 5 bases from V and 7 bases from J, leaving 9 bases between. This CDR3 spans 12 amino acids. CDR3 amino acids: CASSVGYQPQHF. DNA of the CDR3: TGTGCCAGCAGTGTAGGTTACCAGCCCCAGCATTTT.

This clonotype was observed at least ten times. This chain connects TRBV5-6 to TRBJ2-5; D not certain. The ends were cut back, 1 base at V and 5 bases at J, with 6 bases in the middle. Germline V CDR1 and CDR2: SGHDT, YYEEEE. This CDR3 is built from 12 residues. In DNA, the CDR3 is TGTGCCAGCAGCTTGACAAGCGAGACCCAGTACTTC. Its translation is CASSLTSETQYF.